This paragraph reports one T cell receptor (beta chain). One end of the junction is discordant with germline, which a read error may explain. Per the study methods: For nucleated cells, counts were estimated from reference gene primer amplification. Sequencing used immunoSEQ multiplex PCR; TCRdb keeps in-frame clones, though not all of them. V, J and clone size reflect that table, while D and trimming were determined from the DNA. Of 200,000 to 300,000 clones listed, roughly 80% are singletons. The data are from a study of blood T cell repertoires in COVID-19. Study in general: Sites across the United States, Italy and Spain contributed samples from acute and convalescent COVID-19. The analysed material was cDNA or gDNA that came from T cells, B-cell-depleted T cells, or PBMCs.

Germline loops: CDR1 MNHEY, CDR2 SVGEGT. CDR3 length: 12 residues. Specimen: peripheral blood. The TCR comes from a man at least 80 years old with acute or convalescent COVID-19. The V gene is TRBV6-2 or TRBV6-3, the J gene TRBJ2-7; tentative D call: TRBD1 (7 bases). CDR3: CASSGGTVHLHF. CDR3 in DNA: TGTGCCAGCAGTGGGGGGACAGTTCATCTTCATTTC.